This TCR beta chain was obtained from a study of identical twins. Findings and caveats of the study: Beta clonotypes that were abundant in cord blood contained fewer insertions, a pattern absent from memory repertoires.

The CDR3 is made up of 13 amino acids. V dropped 0 bases and J dropped 5 bases, with 8 bases sitting between them. In germline, CDR1 is SGDLS, CDR2 YYNGEE. Notes on this clonotype: Its antigen is undetermined.

MiXCR, applied by TCRdb to the 5' RACE reads, yields one record per CDR3 protein. The table has about 240,000 distinct CDR3 sequences, approximately 12% seen once. Another study also made use of these data, one on yellow fever vaccine responses in identical twins.

The origin of this receptor is a woman aged 18-29 years in good health. Material: memory (CD45RO+) T cells sorted from blood. This rearrangement joins TRBV9 to TRBJ1-2; D call uncertain. CDR3 nucleotide sequence: TGTGCCAGCAGCGTAGAGGGCCTTTATGGCTACACCTTC. It yields the protein CASSVEGLYGYTF.